The rows below give T cell receptor beta chains drawn from one sample of a study of blood T cell repertoires in COVID-19. Method: immunoSEQ multiplex PCR; TCRdb's copy keeps in-frame clones and lacks some. The sample includes under 150,000 clones, 85% seen only once; the top ten take about 12%. Source material: peripheral blood. These receptors all come from a human donor in a cohort sampled during active COVID-19. CDR3s include the opening cysteine and the closing phenylalanine or tryptophan. A D gene is named only where the DNA matches it firmly.

TRBV2	TRBJ2-7	TRBD1	TGTGCCAGCAAGAGGGACAGGCCCTACGAGCAGTACTTC	CASKRDRPYEQYF
TRBV18	TRBJ1-5	.	TGTGCCAGCTCACGGACTGGACAGAATAATCAGCCCCAGCATTTT	CASSRTGQNNQPQHF
TRBV4-2	TRBJ1-5	.	TGTGCCAGCAGCCAAGAGTACGGTAGCAATCAGCCCCAGCATTTT	CASSQEYGSNQPQHF
TRBV28	TRBJ1-5	.	TGTGCCAGCAGTTTATCACGGGTATCAAAGCCCCAGCATTTT	CASSLSRVSKPQHF
TRBV9	TRBJ2-2	.	TGTGCCAGCAGCGTAGGAGGCGGGGTAGGGGAGCTGTTTTTT	CASSVGGGVGELFF
TRBV7-2	TRBJ1-1	.	TGTGCCAGCAGCTTGGGGGGAATGAACACTGAAGCTTTCTTT	CASSLGGMNTEAFF
TRBV4-3	TRBJ1-1	TRBD1	TGCGCCAGCAGTTGGACAGGGGGTTCGAACACTGAAGCTTTCTTT	CASSWTGGSNTEAFF
TRBV30	TRBJ1-5	TRBD1	TGTGCCTGGAGTTCCCCCCGGACAGGCACATTTGGTCAGCCCCAGCATTTT	CAWSSPRTGTFGQPQHF
TRBV6-1	TRBJ2-3	.	TGTGCCAGCAGTGAAATGGGACTCGGCACAGATACGCAGTATTTT	CASSEMGLGTDTQYF
TRBV30	TRBJ1-1	.	TGTGCCTGGACCCGGAGCAGCACTGAAGCTTTCTTT	CAWTRSSTEAFF
TRBV4-1	TRBJ2-7	.	TGCGCCAGCAGCCAAGTTCAGGGGCCGTACGAGCAGTACTTC	CASSQVQGPYEQYF
TRBV18	TRBJ1-6	TRBD1	TGTGCCAGCTCACCACCGAACAGGGGAGATTCACCCCTCCACTTT	CASSPPNRGDSPLHF
TRBV11-2	TRBJ1-4	.	TGTGCCAGCAGCTTAACGCGCGGGGGGGGCAGGGAAAAACTGTTTTTT	CASSLTRGGGREKLFF
TRBV11-2	TRBJ2-7	.	TGTGCCAGCAGCTTAGAGCGGACTGAGCAGTACTTC	CASSLERTEQYF
TRBV10-3	TRBJ2-7	.	TGTGCCATCAGTGAGTTAGGGACGGGGGGCACCTACGAGCAGTACTTC	CAISELGTGGTYEQYF
TRBV28	TRBJ2-3	.	TGTGCCAGCCAGCGGCAGGCAACTAGCACAGATACGCAGTATTTT	CASQRQATSTDTQYF